This T cell receptor beta chain was obtained from a study of response to subunit inactivated influenza vaccine. This clonotype appeared many times. MiXCR was run by TCRdb on the RT-PCR reads, yielding one entry per CDR3 protein. The sample includes 450,000 to 600,000 distinct CDR3 sequences, approximately 6.9% of them seen just once. Germline assignment: CDR1 SSHAT and CDR2 FNYEAQ (reference sequence). This CDR3 contains 15 residues. Trimming took off 5 bases at V and 4 bases at J, with 17 bases between the two ends. This specimen was PBMCs from blood, taken roughly 24 months after vaccination. The TCR sequence derives from a man aged 50 to 75 who received an inactivated influenza vaccine. The chain employs TRBV7-7 and TRBJ2-5; the D gene is possibly TRBD2 (6 bases). The CDR3 DNA is TGTGCCAGCAGCCGATCCGGGACTCAAAGAGAGACCCAGTACTTC. Protein sequence: CASSRSGTQRETQYF. The complete variable domain, with remaining parts taken from reference TRBV7-7 and TRBJ2-5, reads GAGVSQSPRYKVTKRGQDVTLRCDPISSHATLYWYQQALGQGPEFLTYFNYEAQPDKSGLPSDRFSAERPEGSISTLTIQRTEQRDSAMYRCASSRSGTQRETQYFGPGTRLLVL.